This T cell receptor (beta chain) was obtained from a study of blood T cell repertoires in COVID-19. Study as a whole: The United States, Italy and Spain supplied acute and convalescent COVID-19 samples. T cells, B-cell-depleted T cells, or PBMCs supplied cDNA or gDNA.

Authors' processing steps: Counts of nucleated cells, estimated from reference gene primer amplification, were obtained. TCRdb keeps only in-frame clones here, not all; method: immunoSEQ multiplex PCR. That table supplies the V and J calls and clone size; D and trimming were determined from the DNA. The repertoire holds 120,000 to 150,000 clones, roughly 87% seen once, with 0.95% in the top ten. The sequence was obtained from a woman in her fifties or sixties with acute or convalescent COVID-19. The sample was peripheral blood.

The CDR3 protein is CASSATTSGISTDTQYF. The CDR3 DNA reads as TGTGCCAGCAGTGCAACAACTAGCGGGATTAGCACAGATACGCAGTATTTT. This chain links TRBV4-2 with TRBJ2-3, with TRBD2 matching over 10 bases. V was pared by 6 bases and J by 0 bases, with 9 bases of the junction left unmatched. From germline, CDR1 is LGHNA and CDR2 YNFKEQ. There are 17 residues in the CDR3.